This TCR beta chain was profiled in a study of T cells in Graves' hyperthyroidism and ophthalmopathy. Broader study findings: The blood repertoire included most of the expanded thyroid clonotypes above 0.001.

With V trimmed by 3 bases and J by 5 bases, 5 bases remained unmatched. The length of the CDR3 is 16 residues. As regards this clonotype: Its antigen is unknown.

Clinical symptoms, serum thyroxine and TRAb, thyroid ultrasound and orbital computed tomography together formed the diagnostic basis. Amplified regions were TCR beta CDR3 sequences from RNA transcripts. HTBI primers were the set used in a first-round RT-PCR of the TCR CDR3. TCRdb passed the multiplex PCR reads through MiXCR, listing each CDR3 protein once. The repertoire includes more than 650,000 distinct CDR3 sequences, around 15% of them detected once, and roughly a tenth sits in the top ten. The sequence was obtained from a woman aged 18-29 years with Graves' hyperthyroidism. The sequenced sample consisted of blood. This rearrangement joins TRBV12-3 or TRBV12-4 to TRBJ2-5, with 14 bases lining up with TRBD2. The CDR3 reads CASSLGGLAGEETQYF. CDR3 in DNA: TGTGCCAGCAGTTTGGGGGGACTAGCGGGAGAGGAGACCCAGTACTTC.